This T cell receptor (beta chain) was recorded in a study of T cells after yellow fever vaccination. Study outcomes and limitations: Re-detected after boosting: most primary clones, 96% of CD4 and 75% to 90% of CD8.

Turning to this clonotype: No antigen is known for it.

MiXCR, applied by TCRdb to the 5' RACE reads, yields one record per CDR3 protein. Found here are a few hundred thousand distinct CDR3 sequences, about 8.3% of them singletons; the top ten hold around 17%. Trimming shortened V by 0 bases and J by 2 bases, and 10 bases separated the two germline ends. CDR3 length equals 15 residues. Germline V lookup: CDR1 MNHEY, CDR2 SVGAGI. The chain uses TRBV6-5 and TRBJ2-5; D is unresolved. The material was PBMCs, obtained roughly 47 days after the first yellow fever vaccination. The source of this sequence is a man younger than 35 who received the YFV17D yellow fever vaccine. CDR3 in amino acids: CASSYSFYRQETQYF. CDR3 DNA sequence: TGTGCCAGCAGTTACTCGTTTTACAGACAAGAGACCCAGTACTTC.